The subject of this entry is one T cell receptor beta chain. The limits of the CDR3 on the DNA are not certain, so only TCRdb's listed CDR3 is given. TCRdb analysed the RT-PCR reads with MiXCR anew, one entry per CDR3 protein. The sample has hundreds of thousands of distinct CDR3 sequences, more than 13% seen once. Germline CDR1 reads SGHRS; CDR2 reads YFSETQ. The CDR3 numbers 16 amino acids, ends counted. This sequence was found in a female donor in good health, serving as a healthy control. The chain joins TRBV5-1 to TRBJ2-2; TRBD1 is the table's D call and was not checked against the DNA. Sequenced input: memory CD4+ T cells from blood. CDR3 protein: CASSSGTGNTGELFFF.